What follows are 22 T cell receptor beta chains derived from one specimen sequenced in a study of long-term antiretroviral therapy in people with HIV. An immunoSEQ assay, version v3.0, was performed at survey level. Measured with immunoSEQ multiplex PCR; TCRdb has only the in-frame clones, and not every one. The sample yields about 32,000 clones, 80% to 90% seen once. Source: unsorted PBMCs, taken 2.2 years after starting antiretroviral therapy. These receptors all come from a man between 18 and 35 years old with HIV.

The V call is TRBV30, the J call TRBJ1-2; possibly TRBD1 for D (6 bases). V lost 0 bases and J lost 5, with 28 bases in between. The CDR3 contains 19 residues. The germline V gene encodes CDR1 GTSNPN and CDR2 SVGIG (reference sequence). As DNA, the CDR3 is TGTGCCTGGAGTGTACGCTTAATATTTATCGGACAGACTGATTATGGCTACACCTTC. Amino acid sequence: CAWSVRLIFIGQTDYGYTF.

The chain joins TRBV29-1 to TRBJ1-4; D gene unclear. This CDR3 comprises 11 residues. The V and J ends lost 4 bases and 7 bases respectively, with 7 bases between them. Per germline, CDR1 SQVTM and CDR2 ANQGSEA. The CDR3 loop reads CSVAVSEKLFF. The DNA for the CDR3 is TGCAGCGTTGCGGTGTCTGAAAAACTGTTTTTT.

Only a few counts were recorded for this clone. V is TRBV4-1 and J is TRBJ1-5; 7 bases agree with TRBD1. The V gene's germline CDR1 is MGHRA and CDR2 YSYEKL. This CDR3 contains 13 residues. V gave up 4 bases and J gave up 11 bases; unmatched junction bases: 8. The CDR3 region is CASSPQFGQAQHF. The CDR3 DNA reads TGCGCCAGCAGCCCCCAGTTTGGACAGGCCCAGCATTTT.

This clone appeared once. This chain connects TRBV6-5 to TRBJ2-2, with no clear D. Germline CDR1 and CDR2: MNHEY and SVGAGI. V lost 2 bases to trimming and J lost 1 base, with 2 bases between them. The CDR3 is 13 residues long. The CDR3 sequence is CASSYQNTGELFF. As DNA, the CDR3 is TGTGCCAGCAGTTACCAGAACACCGGGGAGCTGTTTTTT.

V usage is TRBV7-2 and J usage is TRBJ2-7; 11 bases agree with TRBD2. This CDR3 region has 14 residues. CDR1 and CDR2 (germline): SGHTA, FQGNSA. J gave up 4 bases and V 7 bases, and 6 bases lay outside the gene matches. CDR3 nucleotide sequence: TGTGCCAGCACCGTGACTAGCGGGGCGTACGAGCAGTACTTC. It translates to CASTVTSGAYEQYF.

V and J are TRBV18 and TRBJ2-1; TRBD2 matches at 13 bases. The V and J ends lost 0 bases and 0 bases, in that order; junction bases with no gene match: 5. Germline V gene lookup returns CDR1 KGHSH and CDR2 LQKENI. This CDR3 is built from 19 residues. The CDR3 coding sequence is TGTGCCAGCTCACCACCGACTAGCGGGGGGCACAGCTCCTACAATGAGCAGTTCTTC. Its protein product is CASSPPTSGGHSSYNEQFF.

This clone was detected only a few times. This sequence joins TRBV6-6 and TRBJ1-5; tentative D call: TRBD1 (5 bases). V lost 2 bases and J lost 3, with 11 bases in between. CDR1 and CDR2 (germline): MNHNY, SVGAGI (reference sequence). This CDR3 is 15 amino acids long. CDR3 in DNA: TGTGCCAGCAGTTACACCAACGGGGCCAATCAGCCCCAGCATTTT. Its translation: CASSYTNGANQPQHF.

The V call is TRBV19, the J call TRBJ2-2; possibly TRBD1 for D (6 bases). The CDR3 contains 14 residues. V was pared by 6 bases and J by 0 bases, with 8 bases between. Germline V lookup: CDR1 LNHDA, CDR2 SQIVND (reference sequence). The DNA of the CDR3 is TGTGCCAGTAGGGGGACATCGAACACCGGGGAGCTGTTTTTT. Its translation is CASRGTSNTGELFF.

This rearrangement joins TRBV30 to TRBJ2-2; D remains ambiguous. Germline lookup yields CDR1 GTSNPN and CDR2 SVGIG (reference sequence). V lost 5 bases and J 6 bases, leaving 4 bases between the germline ends. The CDR3 sequence is 10 residues long. In DNA form, the CDR3 reads TGTGCCTGGGAGTCCGGGGAGCTGTTTTTT. It codes for CAWESGELFF.

This clone was recorded only once. The rearrangement joins TRBV14 to TRBJ2-1; 15 nucleotides agree with TRBD2. The CDR3 covers 20 residues. V shed 5 bases, J shed 2 bases, and the junction held 13 bases outside the gene matches. Germline V gene sequence: CDR1 SGHDN, CDR2 FVKESK. The CDR3 here is CASSFGLAGGMPTPYNEQFF. CDR3 bases: TGTGCCAGCAGCTTCGGACTAGCGGGAGGGATGCCCACCCCCTACAATGAGCAGTTCTTC.

This rearrangement joins TRBV6-5 to TRBJ2-1; the D gene is possibly TRBD1 (5 bases). CDR1 MNHEY and CDR2 SVGAGI come from the germline V gene. There are 14 residues in the CDR3. V dropped 0 bases and J dropped 4 bases, with 7 bases sitting between them. CDR3 amino acids: CASSYSDSYNEQFF. CDR3 bases: TGTGCCAGCAGTTACTCCGACAGTTACAATGAGCAGTTCTTC.

The CDR3 loop reads CASRGPTGHPTDTQYF. CDR3 bases: TGTGCCAGCAGGGGACCGACCGGGCACCCCACAGATACGCAGTATTTT. V and J are TRBV2 and TRBJ2-3; D may correspond to TRBD1 or TRBD2 (5 bases each). This CDR3 spans 16 amino acids. V lost 6 bases, J lost 2 bases, and 18 bases lay in between. Germline V gene data show CDR1 as SNHLY and CDR2 as FYNNEI. Full variable domain (missing parts from reference TRBV2 and TRBJ2-3): EPEVTQTPSHQVTQMGQEVILRCVPISNHLYFYWYRQILGQKVEFLVSFYNNEISEKSEIFDDQFSVERPDGSNFTLKIRSTKLEDSAMYFCASRGPTGHPTDTQYFGPGTRLTVL.

CDR3 region: CASSARLATYEQYF. CDR3 nucleotide sequence: TGTGCCAGTAGTGCGAGACTAGCCACCTACGAGCAGTACTTC. The chain joins TRBV19 to TRBJ2-7; 7 bases map to TRBD2. J lost 2 bases, V lost 5 bases, and 6 bases had no gene match. The CDR3 length is 14 residues. Germline V gene sequence: CDR1 LNHDA, CDR2 SQIVND (reference sequence).

This chain joins TRBV10-3 and TRBJ1-1; no reliable D call. The length of the CDR3 is 13 residues. Trimming stripped 3 bases from V and 8 bases from J, with 13 bases between. Germline values: CDR1 ENHRY, CDR2 SYGVKD. The CDR3 reads CAISEVPGIEAFF. In nucleotides, the CDR3 is TGTGCCATCAGTGAAGTACCGGGCATCGAAGCTTTCTTT.

This clone came up a few times. The V and J genes are TRBV7-9 and TRBJ2-7, with 12 bases lining up with TRBD2. Germline V gene sequence: CDR1 SEHNR, CDR2 FQNEAQ (reference sequence). Germline trimming cut 5 bases from V and 6 bases from J; bases unmatched to any gene: 8. The CDR3 length is 15 residues. CDR3 nucleotide sequence: TGTGCCAGCAGCCTTAGAGGACTAGCGGGATCCGAGCAGTACTTC. Translating gives CASSLRGLAGSEQYF.

This sequence joins TRBV29-1 and TRBJ1-2; D gene ambiguous. V was cut by 4 bases and J by 5 bases, with 11 bases left in between. This CDR3 is 12 amino acids long. Germline V gives CDR1 SQVTM, CDR2 ANQGSEA. The CDR3 spells CSVVGGIYGYTF. CDR3 bases: TGCAGCGTTGTAGGCGGAATATATGGCTACACCTTC.

The chain carries TRBV6-6 and TRBJ1-2; 8 bases fit TRBD1. Germline CDR1 is MNHNY and CDR2 is SVGAGI (reference sequence). V was pared by 3 bases and J by 8 bases, with 5 bases of the junction left unmatched. The CDR3 contains 13 residues. The CDR3 protein is CASSYGAGGGYTF. The CDR3 bases are TGTGCCAGCAGTTATGGGGCAGGGGGCGGCTACACCTTC.

The chain couples TRBV7-3 to TRBJ2-3, with TRBD2 matching 8 bases. The CDR3 sequence is 15 residues long. J gave up 4 bases and V 5 bases, and 8 bases lay outside the gene matches. Per germline, CDR1 SGHTA and CDR2 FQGTGA. The CDR3 loop reads CASSLNSGIADTQYF. CDR3 sequence (DNA): TGTGCCAGCAGCCTTAATAGCGGGATTGCAGATACGCAGTATTTT.

This sequence joins TRBV18 and TRBJ1-1, with D hard to call. V was shortened by 6 bases and J by 3 bases, with 11 bases between the two germline ends. The CDR3 totals 13 residues. Looked up from germline, CDR1 is KGHSH and CDR2 is LQKENI. CDR3 protein: CASSLYRDTEAFF. CDR3 DNA: TGTGCCAGCTCGCTTTACCGGGACACTGAAGCTTTCTTT.

V is TRBV5-5 and J is TRBJ1-1; D is unresolved. The V end was cut by 0 bases, the J end by 5 bases, with 8 bases between. From germline, CDR1 is SGHKS and CDR2 YYEKEE (reference sequence). CDR3 length equals 13 residues. CDR3 in DNA: TGTGCCAGCAGCTTGGCCGTGGAAACTGAAGCTTTCTTT. It is translated as CASSLAVETEAFF.

V is TRBV4-3 and J is TRBJ2-3, with TRBD1 matching over 8 bases. The germline V gene encodes CDR1 LGHNA and CDR2 YSLEER. Trimming removed 2 bases from V and 4 bases from J; junction bases left unmatched: 11. This CDR3 region has 17 residues. The CDR3 DNA is TGCGCCAGCAGCCAATCCCTGGGAGCAGGGGGCGCAGATACGCAGTATTTT. Translating gives CASSQSLGAGGADTQYF.

The chain uses TRBV5-4 and TRBJ1-2; TRBD1 matches at 7 bases. The junction had 2 bases not matched to a gene; V was cut back by 2 bases and J by 4 bases. This CDR3 has 13 amino acids. Per germline, CDR1 SGHNT and CDR2 YYREEE (reference sequence). The CDR3 here is CASSFRQGYGYTF. The CDR3 DNA is TGTGCCAGCAGCTTCCGACAGGGCTATGGCTACACCTTC.